This TCR beta chain was documented in a study of T cells after posttransplantation cyclophosphamide. Study results and limitations: After PTCy, TRB diversity resembled that of CNI/methotrexate controls. TRB overlap between skin or GI tissue T cells and blood was limited. Donor-recipient repertoire similarity was low at 1-2 months, rising over year one.

Libraries were prepared by immunoSEQ multiplex PCR; TCRdb keeps only in-frame clonotypes and omits some of them. This repertoire shows some 11,000 clones, around 86% found once; its top ten account for roughly 27%. V was clipped by 4 bases and J by 2 bases; unmatched bases: 4. Germline CDR1 is SGDLS and CDR2 is YYNGEE. This CDR3 is 15 amino acids long. Busulfan-fludarabine conditioning, marrow transplant, and cyclophosphamide on days +3 and +4 were administered. Turning to this clone: Antigen unknown.

The V gene is TRBV9, the J gene TRBJ2-3; 10 nucleotides match TRBD2. This specimen consisted of CD4+ T cells sorted from PBMCs, obtained after allogeneic stem cell transplant with posttransplant cyclophosphamide. The sequence came from a young adult male patient who received an allogeneic stem cell transplant from a related donor, was CMV-positive, and had acute GVHD only. Some T cells may possibly be graft donor cells. The CDR3, as DNA: TGTGCCAGCAGCCAACTAGCGGGGCACACAGATACGCAGTATTTT. Its translation is CASSQLAGHTDTQYF.